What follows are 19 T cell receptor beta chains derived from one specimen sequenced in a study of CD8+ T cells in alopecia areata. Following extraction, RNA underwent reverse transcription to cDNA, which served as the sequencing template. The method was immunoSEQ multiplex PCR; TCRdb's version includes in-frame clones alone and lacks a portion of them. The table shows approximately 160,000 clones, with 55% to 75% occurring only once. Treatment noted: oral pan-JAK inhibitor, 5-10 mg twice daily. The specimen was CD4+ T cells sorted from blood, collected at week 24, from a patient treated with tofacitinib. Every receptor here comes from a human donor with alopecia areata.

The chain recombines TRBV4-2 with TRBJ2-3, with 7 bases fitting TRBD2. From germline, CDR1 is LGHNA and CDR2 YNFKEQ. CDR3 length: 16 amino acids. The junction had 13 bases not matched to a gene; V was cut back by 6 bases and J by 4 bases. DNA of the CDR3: TGTGCCAGCAGACTCGCGACTAGCCAAGCCCCAGATACGCAGTATTTT. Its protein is CASRLATSQAPDTQYF.

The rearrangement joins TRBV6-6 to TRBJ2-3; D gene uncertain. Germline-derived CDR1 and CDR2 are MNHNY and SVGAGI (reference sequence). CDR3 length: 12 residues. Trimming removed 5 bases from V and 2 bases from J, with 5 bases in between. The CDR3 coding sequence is TGTGCCAGCAGTGGGGACACAGATACGCAGTATTTT. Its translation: CASSGDTDTQYF.

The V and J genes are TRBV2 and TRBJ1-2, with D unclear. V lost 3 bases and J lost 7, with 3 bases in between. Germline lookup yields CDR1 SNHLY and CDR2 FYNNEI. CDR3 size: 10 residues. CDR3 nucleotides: TGTGCCAGCAGTGAGTTTGGCTACACCTTC. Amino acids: CASSEFGYTF.

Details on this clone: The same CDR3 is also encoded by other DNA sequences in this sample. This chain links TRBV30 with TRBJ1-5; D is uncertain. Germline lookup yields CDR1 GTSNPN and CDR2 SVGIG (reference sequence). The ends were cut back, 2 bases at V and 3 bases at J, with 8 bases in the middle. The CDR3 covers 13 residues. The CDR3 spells CAWSSGNNQPQHF. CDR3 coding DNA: TGTGCCTGGAGTTCGGGAAACAATCAGCCCCAGCATTTT.

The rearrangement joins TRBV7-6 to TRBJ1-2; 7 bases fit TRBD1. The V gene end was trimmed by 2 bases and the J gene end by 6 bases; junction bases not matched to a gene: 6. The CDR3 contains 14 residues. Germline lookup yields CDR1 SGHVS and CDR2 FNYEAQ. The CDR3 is CASSLTLTGHGYTF. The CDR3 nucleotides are TGTGCCAGCAGCTTAACCCTGACAGGGCATGGCTACACCTTC.

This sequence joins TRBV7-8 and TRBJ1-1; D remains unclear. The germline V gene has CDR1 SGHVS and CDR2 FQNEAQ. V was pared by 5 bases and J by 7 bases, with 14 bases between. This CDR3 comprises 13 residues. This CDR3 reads CASSRPRASEAFF. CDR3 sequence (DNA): TGTGCCAGCAGCCGCCCGAGGGCGAGTGAAGCTTTCTTT.

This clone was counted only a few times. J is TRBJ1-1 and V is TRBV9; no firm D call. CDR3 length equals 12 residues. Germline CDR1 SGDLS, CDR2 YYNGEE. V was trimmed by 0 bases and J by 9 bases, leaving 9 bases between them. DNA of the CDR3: TGTGCCAGCAGCGTAGCTGCGGGTAAAGCTTTCTTT. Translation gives CASSVAAGKAFF. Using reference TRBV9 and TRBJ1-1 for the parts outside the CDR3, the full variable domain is DSGVTQTPKHLITATGQRVTLRCSPRSGDLSVYWYQQSLDQGLQFLIQYYNGEERAKGNILERFSAQQFPDLHSELNLSSLELGDSALYFCASSVAAGKAFFGQGTRLTVV.

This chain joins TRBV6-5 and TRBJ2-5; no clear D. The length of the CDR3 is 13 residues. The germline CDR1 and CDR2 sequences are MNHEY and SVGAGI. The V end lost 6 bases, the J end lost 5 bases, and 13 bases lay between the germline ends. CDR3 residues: CASREWDWETQYF. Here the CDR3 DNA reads TGTGCCAGCAGGGAGTGGGATTGGGAGACCCAGTACTTC.

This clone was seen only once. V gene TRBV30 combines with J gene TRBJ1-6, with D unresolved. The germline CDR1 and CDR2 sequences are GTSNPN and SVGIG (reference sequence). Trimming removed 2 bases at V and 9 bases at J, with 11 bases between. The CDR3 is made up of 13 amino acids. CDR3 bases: TGTGCCTGGAGTTCCCGCAGATTTTCACCCCTCCACTTT. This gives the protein CAWSSRRFSPLHF.

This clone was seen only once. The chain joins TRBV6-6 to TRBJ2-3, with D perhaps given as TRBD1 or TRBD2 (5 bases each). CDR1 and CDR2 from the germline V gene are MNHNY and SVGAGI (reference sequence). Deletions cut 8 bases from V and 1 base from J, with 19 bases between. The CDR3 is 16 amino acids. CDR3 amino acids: CASSPVGGRGTDTQYF. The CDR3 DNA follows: TGTGCCAGCTCTCCCGTTGGGGGAAGGGGCACAGATACGCAGTATTTT.

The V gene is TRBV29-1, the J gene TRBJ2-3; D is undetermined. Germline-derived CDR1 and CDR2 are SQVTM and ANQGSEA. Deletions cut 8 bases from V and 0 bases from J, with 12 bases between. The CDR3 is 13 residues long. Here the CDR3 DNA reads TGCAGCCTTGCGAAGACTAGCACAGATACGCAGTATTTT. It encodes CSLAKTSTDTQYF.

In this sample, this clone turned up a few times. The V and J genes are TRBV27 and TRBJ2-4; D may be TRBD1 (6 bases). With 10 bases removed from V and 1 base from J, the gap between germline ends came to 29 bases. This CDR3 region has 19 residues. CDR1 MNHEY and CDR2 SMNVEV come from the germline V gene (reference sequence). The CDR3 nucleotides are TGTGCCACCTGCACCGAGGAAGGGGGTTCTTCGTGGGCCAAAAACATTCAGTACTTC. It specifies CATCTEEGGSSWAKNIQYF.

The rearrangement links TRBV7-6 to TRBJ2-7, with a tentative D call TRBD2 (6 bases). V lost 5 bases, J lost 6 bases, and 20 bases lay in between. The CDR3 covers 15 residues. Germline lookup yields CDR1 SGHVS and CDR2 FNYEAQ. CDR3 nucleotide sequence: TGTGCCAGCAGCGCGGTGGGACTTGGCCGGGGCGAGCAGTACTTC. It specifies CASSAVGLGRGEQYF.

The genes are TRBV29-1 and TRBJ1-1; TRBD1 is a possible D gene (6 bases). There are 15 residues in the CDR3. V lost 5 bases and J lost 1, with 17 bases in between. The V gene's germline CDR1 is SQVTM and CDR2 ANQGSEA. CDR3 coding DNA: TGCAGCGTTAACCCAACGACAGGTCGGAACACTGAAGCTTTCTTT. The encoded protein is CSVNPTTGRNTEAFF.

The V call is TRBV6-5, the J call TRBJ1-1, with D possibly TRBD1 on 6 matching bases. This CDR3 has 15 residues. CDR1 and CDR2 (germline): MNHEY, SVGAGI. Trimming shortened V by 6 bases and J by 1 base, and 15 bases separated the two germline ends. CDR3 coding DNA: TGTGCCAGCAGCCCTCCGGGACACCAGAACACTGAAGCTTTCTTT. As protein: CASSPPGHQNTEAFF.

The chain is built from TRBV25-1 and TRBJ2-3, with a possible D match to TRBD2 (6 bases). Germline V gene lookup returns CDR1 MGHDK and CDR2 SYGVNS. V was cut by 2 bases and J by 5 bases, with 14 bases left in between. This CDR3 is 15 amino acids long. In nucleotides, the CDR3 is TGTGCCAGCAGTGAAATTGGAGGGGTAGGAGATACGCAGTATTTT. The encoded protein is CASSEIGGVGDTQYF.

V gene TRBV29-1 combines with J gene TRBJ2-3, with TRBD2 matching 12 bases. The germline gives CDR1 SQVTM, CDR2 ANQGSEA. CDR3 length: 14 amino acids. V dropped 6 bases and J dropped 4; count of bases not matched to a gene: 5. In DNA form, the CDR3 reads TGCAGCGTGGCGACTAGCGGGGGCGCAGATACGCAGTATTTT. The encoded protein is CSVATSGGADTQYF.

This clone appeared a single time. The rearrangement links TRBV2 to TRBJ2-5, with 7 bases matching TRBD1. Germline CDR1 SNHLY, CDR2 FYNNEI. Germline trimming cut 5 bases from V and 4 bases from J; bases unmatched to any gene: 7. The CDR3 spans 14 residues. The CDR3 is CASSQGDSGETQYF. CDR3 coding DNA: TGTGCCAGCAGTCAAGGGGACAGTGGAGAGACCCAGTACTTC.

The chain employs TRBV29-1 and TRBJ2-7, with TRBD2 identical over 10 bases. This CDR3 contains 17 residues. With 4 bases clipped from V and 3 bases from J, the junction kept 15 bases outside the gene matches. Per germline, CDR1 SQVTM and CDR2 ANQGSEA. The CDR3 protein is CSVVRSSSGGPIYEQYF. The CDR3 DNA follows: TGCAGCGTTGTCAGGTCGTCTAGCGGGGGCCCGATCTACGAGCAGTACTTC.